This T cell receptor beta chain came from a study of control samples from healthy donors and cancer patients. Germline loops: CDR1 SGHDT, CDR2 YYEEEE. Deletions cut 2 bases from V and 5 bases from J, with 7 bases between. CDR3 length: 12 residues. Profiled with immunoSEQ multiplex PCR; TCRdb holds only in-frame clones, not every one. This sample has tens of thousands of clones; over 85% occur once, and the top ten carry 2.4%. The sequence came from a man between 25 and 39 years old in good health. Material for sequencing was blood. The chain couples TRBV5-6 to TRBJ1-1; D uncertain. CDR3 nucleotide sequence: TGTGCCAGCAGCTTTCGACGGACTGAAGCTTTCTTT. This translates into CASSFRRTEAFF.